The present T cell receptor (beta chain) was sequenced within a study of blood T cell repertoires in COVID-19. The overall study: COVID-19 samples from acute and convalescent phases originated in the United States, Italy and Spain. PBMCs, B-cell-depleted T cells, or T cells were the source of the cDNA or gDNA that made up the material.

Under the authors' procedure: Reference gene primer amplification in the assay estimated nucleated cell counts. Sequencing was performed with immunoSEQ multiplex PCR; in TCRdb, only in-frame clones are kept and a portion is missing. V, J and clone size are those of that table, while D and trimming were read from the DNA. This table holds 45,000 to 55,000 clones, about 90% found once. This CDR3 is built from 14 residues. Trimming removed 2 bases from V and 4 bases from J; junction bases left unmatched: 4. Germline CDR1 and CDR2: SGHRS and YFSETQ. On this clone: Other DNA sequences from this sample encode an identical CDR3 as well.

The V and J genes are TRBV5-1 and TRBJ2-3; 7 positions agree with TRBD2. The sequenced sample consisted of peripheral blood. The receptor comes from an elderly man with acute or convalescent COVID-19. CDR3 coding DNA: TGCGCCAGCAGCTTAGGGCTAGCGGCAGATACGCAGTATTTT. Translation gives CASSLGLAADTQYF. Filled out from reference TRBV5-1 and TRBJ2-3, the complete variable domain reads KAGVTQTPRYLIKTRGQQVTLSCSPISGHRSVSWYQQTPGQGLQFLFEYFSETQRNKGNFPGRFSGRQFSNSRSEMNVSTLELGDSALYLCASSLGLAADTQYFGPGTRLTVL.